Below, 26 T cell receptor beta chains from the same sample are listed, as sequenced in a study of beta chain features in type 1 diabetes. Expressed TCRB transcripts were sequenced, since all the RNA that had been isolated was reverse transcribed. Method: immunoSEQ multiplex PCR; TCRdb's copy keeps in-frame clones and lacks some. The data show about 110,000 clones, almost 40% seen once. Source material: stem cell memory CD4+ T cells from blood. These receptors all stem from a woman under 30 in good health.

The CDR3 nucleotides are TGTGCCAGTGGGCGCGGGGTCGCTGGGGCCAACGTCCTGACTTTC. Encoded protein: CASGRGVAGANVLTF. The rearrangement uses TRBV19 and TRBJ2-6, with D possibly matching TRBD2 (6 bases). In germline, CDR1 is LNHDA, CDR2 SQIVND (reference sequence). This CDR3 has 15 residues. The V end lost 8 bases, the J end lost 2 bases, and 13 bases lay between the germline ends.

This clone was picked up a small number of times. J is TRBJ1-1 and V is TRBV28; D possibly corresponds to TRBD1 (5 bases). Looked up from germline, CDR1 is MDHEN and CDR2 is SYDVKM. The CDR3 runs 14 residues. V lost 4 bases and J lost 5, with 14 bases in between. The CDR3 bases are TGTGCCAGCAGTTCGGGGGGTATTTGGACTGAAGCTTTCTTT. Amino acid sequence: CASSSGGIWTEAFF.

In this sample, this clone turned up a few times. The V call is TRBV7-8, the J call TRBJ2-7; TRBD2 matches 10 bases. After removal of 2 bases from V and 3 bases from J, the junction contained 4 bases not matched to a gene. CDR3 length equals 15 residues. Germline CDR1 SGHVS, CDR2 FQNEAQ. CDR3 region: CASSLKLAGIYEQYF. As DNA, the CDR3 is TGTGCCAGCAGCTTAAAACTAGCGGGAATCTACGAGCAGTACTTC.

Only a few counts were recorded for this clone. The V gene is TRBV5-1, the J gene TRBJ2-5; 9 bases line up with TRBD1. J was trimmed by 4 bases and V by 3 bases; bases with no gene match: 7. Per germline, CDR1 SGHRS and CDR2 YFSETQ. This CDR3 is built from 15 residues. This CDR3 reads CASSWTGQGRETQYF. CDR3 bases: TGCGCCAGCAGCTGGACTGGACAGGGGAGAGAGACCCAGTACTTC.

The rearrangement joins TRBV19 to TRBJ1-2; 7 bases fit TRBD1. The CDR3 has 15 residues. V lost 5 bases and J lost 8; bases outside the gene matches: 14. Germline V gene sequence: CDR1 LNHDA, CDR2 SQIVND (reference sequence). This CDR3 is CASSPRTGSRQGYTF. CDR3 DNA: TGTGCCAGTAGTCCTCGGACAGGTTCCCGACAGGGCTACACCTTC.

In its sample, this clone was seen once. V is TRBV30 and J is TRBJ1-2, with a tentative D call TRBD1 (6 bases). V dropped 4 bases and J dropped 5 bases, with 17 bases sitting between them. The CDR3 runs 14 residues. CDR1 GTSNPN and CDR2 SVGIG come from the germline V gene (reference sequence). This CDR3 reads CAWIPRDTPYGYTF. The CDR3 coding sequence is TGTGCCTGGATACCTAGGGACACTCCATATGGCTACACCTTC. Supplemented by reference TRBV30 and TRBJ1-2, the full variable domain reads SQTIHQWPATLVQPVGSPLSLECTVEGTSNPNLYWYRQAAGRGLQLLFYSVGIGQISSEVPQNLSASRPQDRQFILSSKKLLLSDSGFYLCAWIPRDTPYGYTFGSGTRLTVV.

This clone was counted between two and nine times. V gene TRBV4-2 combines with J gene TRBJ1-1; 7 bases align to TRBD1. Germline values: CDR1 LGHNA, CDR2 YNFKEQ. CDR3 size: 13 residues. The trim removed 4 bases at V and 1 base at J, leaving 0 bases unmatched. This CDR3 is CASSRTGNTEAFF. CDR3 DNA: TGTGCCAGCAGCCGGACAGGGAACACTGAAGCTTTCTTT.

The chain links TRBV23-1 to TRBJ2-1; 7 bases map to TRBD1. TRBV23-1 is an ORF; its function is uncertain. This CDR3 comprises 12 residues. J lost 7 bases, V lost 9 bases, and 6 bases had no gene match. This CDR3 is CARGGEGNEQFF. The CDR3 nucleotides read TGCGCCAGAGGGGGCGAAGGGAATGAGCAGTTCTTC.

V gene TRBV7-2 combines with J gene TRBJ2-7; TRBD2 aligns across 9 bases. This CDR3 has 19 amino acids. Looked up from germline, CDR1 is SGHTA and CDR2 is FQGNSA. J lost 1 base, V lost 1 base, and 14 bases had no gene match. CDR3 loop: CASSLEGGWAGGWSYEQYF. The CDR3 nucleotides are TGTGCCAGCAGCTTAGAAGGGGGTTGGGCGGGAGGGTGGTCCTACGAGCAGTACTTC.

This clone has only a few counts. The junction does not match germline at one end; this may be a read error. The chain links TRBV7-7 to TRBJ2-1, with 11 bases lining up with TRBD2. The germline V gene has CDR1 SSHAT and CDR2 FNYEAQ (reference sequence). The CDR3 sequence is 14 residues long. The CDR3 sequence is CASSLGLAGGEQFF. DNA of the CDR3: TGTGCTAGCAGCTTAGGCCTAGCGGGAGGTGAGCAGTTCTTC. Combining the CDR3 with reference TRBV7-7 and TRBJ2-1 gives the whole variable domain GAGVSQSPRYKVTKRGQDVTLRCDPISSHATLYWYQQALGQGPEFLTYFNYEAQPDKSGLPSDRFSAERPEGSISTLTIQRTEQRDSAMYRCASSLGLAGGEQFFGPGTRLTVL.

The chain has TRBV30 and TRBJ2-7, with a weak D call TRBD2 (6 bases). The V and J ends lost 0 bases and 2 bases respectively, with 11 bases between them. Looked up from germline, CDR1 is GTSNPN and CDR2 is SVGIG (reference sequence). The CDR3 consists of 14 residues. CDR3 DNA: TGTGCCTGGAGTGTCCCTAGCGAGACCTACGAGCAGTACTTC. Its protein product is CAWSVPSETYEQYF. The full variable domain, in which reference TRBV30 and TRBJ2-7 provide the parts outside the CDR3, is SQTIHQWPATLVQPVGSPLSLECTVEGTSNPNLYWYRQAAGRGLQLLFYSVGIGQISSEVPQNLSASRPQDRQFILSSKKLLLSDSGFYLCAWSVPSETYEQYFGPGTRLTVT.

CDR3 sequence (DNA): TGTGCCAGCAGTAGAATCGCGGGAGTGTCTAACGAGCAGTACTTC. Translated: CASSRIAGVSNEQYF. V gene TRBV28 combines with J gene TRBJ2-7; 7 positions agree with TRBD2. V was clipped by 5 bases and J by 5 bases; unmatched bases: 12. The CDR3 runs to 15 residues. Germline V gene lookup returns CDR1 MDHEN and CDR2 SYDVKM.

V usage is TRBV18 and J usage is TRBJ1-5; D is perhaps TRBD1 (5 bases). CDR1 and CDR2 (germline): KGHSH, LQKENI. Trimming removed 3 bases from V and 4 bases from J, with 7 bases in between. CDR3 size: 13 residues. Written as DNA, the CDR3 is TGTGCCAGCTCACCCGACAGAAATCAGCCCCAGCATTTT. Translated: CASSPDRNQPQHF.

This clone has just a few counts. The chain employs TRBV11-1 and TRBJ1-4, with 8 bases that match TRBD1. Germline CDR1 reads SGHAT; CDR2 reads FQDESV (reference sequence). CDR3 length: 14 residues. J gave up 6 bases and V 5 bases, and 5 bases lay outside the gene matches. The CDR3 DNA follows: TGTGCCAGCAGCCGGGACAGGTCGGATGAAAAACTGTTTTTT. Protein: CASSRDRSDEKLFF.

This clone was detected only a few times. V and J are TRBV5-1 and TRBJ1-1, with 8 bases fitting TRBD1. This CDR3 comprises 14 residues. Germline-derived CDR1 and CDR2 are SGHRS and YFSETQ. With V trimmed by 2 bases and J by 5 bases, 5 bases remained unmatched. The DNA for the CDR3 is TGCGCCAGCAGCTTCTGGACAGGGAGAACTGAAGCTTTCTTT. Protein sequence: CASSFWTGRTEAFF.

This clone was seen a few times. The chain links TRBV21-1 to TRBJ2-1; the D segment call TRBD2 is taken from the table without a DNA check. TRBV21-1 is noted as a pseudogene. This CDR3 spans 13 amino acids. CDR3 loop: CASTKSGSDEQFF. CDR3 in DNA: TGTGCCAGCACCAAAAGCGGGAGCGATGAGCAGTTCTTC.

This chain connects TRBV5-1 to TRBJ1-1, with TRBD1 as a possible D gene (5 bases). Trimming stripped 2 bases from V and 0 bases from J, with 17 bases between. Germline lookup yields CDR1 SGHRS and CDR2 YFSETQ. The CDR3 covers 17 residues. In nucleotides, the CDR3 is TGCGCCAGCAGCTTAGCCCCCGGGGGACCCATGAACACTGAAGCTTTCTTT. It specifies CASSLAPGGPMNTEAFF.

V is TRBV19 and J is TRBJ2-7, with TRBD1 matching over 7 bases. The junction had 12 bases not matched to a gene; V was cut back by 3 bases and J by 4 bases. Per germline, CDR1 LNHDA and CDR2 SQIVND (reference sequence). The CDR3 has 16 amino acids. The CDR3: CASSMELPGGPYEQYF. The CDR3 DNA reads as TGTGCCAGTAGTATGGAACTTCCAGGGGGACCATACGAGCAGTACTTC.

The chain employs TRBV6-1 and TRBJ1-5; 9 positions match TRBD1. There are 15 residues in the CDR3. Germline V gives CDR1 MNHNS, CDR2 SASEGT. V lost 4 bases to trimming and J lost 5 bases; unmatched junction nucleotides: 6. CDR3 region: CASSVSTGGYQPQHF. CDR3 bases: TGTGCCAGCAGTGTATCAACAGGGGGCTATCAGCCCCAGCATTTT.

The V gene is TRBV30, the J gene TRBJ2-1; 9 positions match TRBD2. The germline CDR1 and CDR2 sequences are GTSNPN and SVGIG (reference sequence). This CDR3 region has 14 residues. V was pared by 7 bases and J by 0 bases, with 4 bases of the junction left unmatched. This chain's CDR3 is CASDSGSSYNEQFF. CDR3 nucleotides: TGTGCCTCTGATAGCGGGAGCTCCTACAATGAGCAGTTCTTC. The entire variable domain, with the rest obtained from reference TRBV30 and TRBJ2-1, is as follows: SQTIHQWPATLVQPVGSPLSLECTVEGTSNPNLYWYRQAAGRGLQLLFYSVGIGQISSEVPQNLSASRPQDRQFILSSKKLLLSDSGFYLCASDSGSSYNEQFFGPGTRLTVL.

J is TRBJ2-1 and V is TRBV19; D gene unclear. Germline V lookup: CDR1 LNHDA, CDR2 SQIVND (reference sequence). The V and J ends lost 4 bases and 3 bases respectively, with 19 bases between them. The CDR3 has 17 residues. CDR3 in DNA: TGTGCCAGTAGTACCCGTTCTGTACTGAGAAACTACAATGAGCAGTTCTTC. This translates into CASSTRSVLRNYNEQFF.

Only a few counts were recorded for this clone. The V and J genes are TRBV5-1 and TRBJ1-2, with 7 positions matching TRBD1. V was pared by 4 bases and J by 6 bases, with 3 bases of the junction left unmatched. Germline V gene lookup returns CDR1 SGHRS and CDR2 YFSETQ. This CDR3 region has 12 residues. The CDR3 loop is CASSQDRNGYTF. The CDR3 DNA reads as TGCGCCAGCAGCCAGGACAGGAATGGCTACACCTTC.

This clone was found a few times. The genes are TRBV28 and TRBJ2-7; the match to TRBD2 covers 8 bases. Trimming removed 8 bases from V and 3 bases from J; junction bases left unmatched: 6. CDR3 length: 13 amino acids. Looked up from germline, CDR1 is MDHEN and CDR2 is SYDVKM. The CDR3 sequence is CASHGLAVYEQYF. The CDR3 nucleotides are TGTGCCAGCCACGGACTAGCAGTCTACGAGCAGTACTTC.

This clone occurred a few times. V is TRBV5-6 and J is TRBJ2-7; the D gene is possibly TRBD1 (5 bases). This CDR3 contains 16 residues. In germline, CDR1 is SGHDT, CDR2 YYEEEE. Trimming left V 2 bases short and J 0 bases short, with 15 bases between. CDR3 DNA: TGTGCCAGCAGCTTTTCTATGCAGGGCATCTCCTACGAGCAGTACTTC. As protein: CASSFSMQGISYEQYF.

This clone has only a few counts. This chain joins TRBV27 and TRBJ1-2; 7 nucleotides agree with TRBD1. J was trimmed by 4 bases and V by 4 bases; bases with no gene match: 6. CDR1 and CDR2 (germline): MNHEY, SMNVEV (reference sequence). The CDR3 covers 14 residues. The CDR3 loop reads CASSSLDRVYGYTF. Written as DNA, the CDR3 is TGTGCCAGCAGTTCCTTAGACAGGGTCTATGGCTACACCTTC.

The V gene is TRBV7-3, the J gene TRBJ1-1; D gene unclear. Germline CDR1 and CDR2: SGHTA and FQGTGA. V was cut by 1 base and J by 7 bases, with 13 bases left in between. The CDR3 sequence is 14 residues long. CDR3 DNA: TGTGCCAGCAGCTTAAGAAGCCCTGGGCATGAAGCTTTCTTT. This encodes CASSLRSPGHEAFF.